Shown below are 28 T cell receptor beta chains from a single sample sequenced in a study of shared clonotypes between healthy human individuals. Libraries were prepared by immunoSEQ multiplex PCR; TCRdb keeps only in-frame clonotypes and omits some of them. The sample lists approximately 350,000 clones; around 72% were seen once. Input material: memory CD4+ T cells sorted from blood. Subset of the sample: CD45RA-negative fraction. These receptors were taken from a man aged 25-40 years in good health.

The J gene is TRBJ2-7, the V gene TRBV6-1; D might be TRBD1 or TRBD2, each matching 5 bases. The germline V gene has CDR1 MNHNS and CDR2 SASEGT. This CDR3 comprises 13 residues. Trimming stripped 6 bases from V and 3 bases from J, with 12 bases between. In nucleotides, the CDR3 is TGTGCCAGCAGCTGGGACGCGTACTACGAGCAGTACTTC. Protein: CASSWDAYYEQYF.

The chain uses TRBV10-3 and TRBJ2-1; D is unresolved. V was shortened by 5 bases and J by 0 bases, with 5 bases between the two germline ends. This CDR3 is built from 13 residues. The germline gives CDR1 ENHRY, CDR2 SYGVKD. This chain's CDR3 is CAISPSSYNEQFF. In DNA, the CDR3 is TGTGCCATCAGTCCCAGCTCCTACAATGAGCAGTTCTTC.

The rearrangement joins TRBV11-3 to TRBJ2-2; 8 nucleotides agree with TRBD2. The J segment lost 6 bases and the V segment lost 1 base, leaving 13 bases of the junction unmatched. The CDR3 extends over 18 amino acids. Germline CDR1 SGHNT, CDR2 YENEEA. The chain's CDR3 is CASSLVSLSGRGAGELFF. CDR3 DNA: TGTGCCAGCAGCTTAGTTTCCCTAAGCGGGAGAGGAGCCGGGGAGCTGTTTTTT.

The chain recombines TRBV5-4 with TRBJ1-2; D gene unclear. This CDR3 contains 13 residues. The germline gives CDR1 SGHNT, CDR2 YYREEE (reference sequence). The V end lost 4 bases, the J end lost 2 bases, and 9 bases lay between the germline ends. The chain's CDR3 is CASSQDGNYGYTF. The CDR3 DNA is TGTGCCAGCAGCCAGGACGGGAACTATGGCTACACCTTC.

Note on this clone: The sample carries other DNA sequences with the same CDR3. CDR3 protein: CSVVRGTDTQYF. The CDR3 region has the DNA TGCAGCGTTGTTCGGGGAACAGATACGCAGTATTTT. The V gene is TRBV29-1, the J gene TRBJ2-3; D may be TRBD2 (5 bases). The V gene's germline CDR1 is SQVTM and CDR2 ANQGSEA. The CDR3 is made up of 12 amino acids. The V gene lost 4 bases and the J gene lost 3 bases, with 8 bases spanning the gap.

The chain employs TRBV7-2 and TRBJ1-2, with TRBD1 matching over 9 bases. With V trimmed by 4 bases and J by 4 bases, 13 bases remained unmatched. The V gene's germline CDR1 is SGHTA and CDR2 FQGNSA. The CDR3 runs to 17 residues. CDR3 DNA: TGTGCCAGCAGCTCCCAACCGGGACAGGGTTATTCCTATGGCTACACCTTC. Amino acids: CASSSQPGQGYSYGYTF.

This clone was seen only a few times. The chain recombines TRBV27 with TRBJ2-6; either TRBD1 or TRBD2 may supply D (6 bases each). The CDR3 loop spans 17 amino acids. Deletions cut 1 base from V and 0 bases from J, with 10 bases between. The germline V gene encodes CDR1 MNHEY and CDR2 SMNVEV (reference sequence). For the CDR3, the DNA is TGTGCCAGCAGTTTATGGGGGGCCGGCTCTGGGGCCAACGTCCTGACTTTC. Protein: CASSLWGAGSGANVLTF.

The table lists this clone with a few counts. The gene calls are TRBV6-4 and TRBJ2-3; TRBD1 agrees at 7 bases. The CDR3 length is 13 residues. The V segment lost 6 bases and the J segment 5 bases; nucleotides outside the gene matches: 5. Germline V gives CDR1 MRHNA, CDR2 SNTAGT. The CDR3 sequence: CASSATGKDTQYF. CDR3 DNA sequence: TGTGCCAGCAGCGCGACAGGGAAAGATACGCAGTATTTT.

This chain links TRBV6-5 with TRBJ1-1; weak D call: TRBD1 (6 bases). Germline assignment: CDR1 MNHEY and CDR2 SVGAGI. V was trimmed by 1 base and J by 5 bases, leaving 11 bases between them. The CDR3 sequence is 14 residues long. The CDR3 protein is CASSYYRAGTEAFF. For the CDR3, the DNA is TGTGCCAGCAGTTACTACAGGGCGGGAACTGAAGCTTTCTTT.

The chain joins TRBV4-3 to TRBJ2-3; 11 bases fit TRBD2. Germline assignment: CDR1 LGHNA and CDR2 YSLEER. J was trimmed by 0 bases and V by 2 bases; bases with no gene match: 10. The CDR3 loop spans 19 amino acids. The CDR3 protein is CASSQTRLAGNPSTDTQYF. The CDR3 DNA reads as TGCGCCAGCAGCCAAACCCGACTAGCGGGAAACCCTAGCACAGATACGCAGTATTTT.

This chain uses TRBV19 with TRBJ1-4; 8 bases line up with TRBD1. The V gene end was trimmed by 6 bases and the J gene end by 0 bases; junction bases not matched to a gene: 6. CDR3 size: 16 residues. CDR1 is LNHDA and CDR2 is SQIVND in the germline V gene (reference sequence). The CDR3 here is CASSRGRGTTNEKLFF. For the CDR3, the DNA is TGTGCCAGTAGCAGGGGGCGAGGGACAACTAATGAAAAACTGTTTTTT.

The V gene is TRBV25-1, the J gene TRBJ2-7, with D unresolved. The CDR3 spans 12 residues. Looked up from germline, CDR1 is MGHDK and CDR2 is SYGVNS. V was trimmed by 4 bases and J by 1 base, leaving 5 bases between them. The DNA of the CDR3 is TGTGCCAGCAGTGCCTTATCCTACGAGCAGTACTTC. Protein sequence: CASSALSYEQYF.

The chain employs TRBV5-1 and TRBJ2-7; 10 nucleotides agree with TRBD2. Germline CDR1 is SGHRS and CDR2 is YFSETQ. Losses at the gene ends were 4 bases for V and 2 bases for J; bases not matched to a gene: 6. The CDR3 runs 15 residues. CDR3: CASSPGLAQTYEQYF. DNA of the CDR3: TGCGCCAGCAGCCCGGGACTAGCGCAAACCTACGAGCAGTACTTC.

This clone was counted once. V gene TRBV19 combines with J gene TRBJ2-3; tentatively, D is TRBD1 (6 bases). The CDR3 is 15 amino acids. CDR1 LNHDA and CDR2 SQIVND come from the germline V gene (reference sequence). Trimming stripped 4 bases from V and 2 bases from J, with 13 bases between. The CDR3 DNA reads as TGTGCCAGTAGTAAGACCGGGACAACCACAGATACGCAGTATTTT. It encodes CASSKTGTTTDTQYF.

CDR3 DNA: TGCGCCAGCAGCGCTGCGCGACTAGCTCTTATCACCTACGAGCAGTACTTC. Its protein is CASSAARLALITYEQYF. The J gene is TRBJ2-7, the V gene TRBV4-1, with 7 bases identical to TRBD2. V was pared by 5 bases and J by 2 bases, with 15 bases of the junction left unmatched. CDR1 and CDR2 (germline): MGHRA, YSYEKL. This CDR3 has 17 residues.

The chain employs TRBV6-1 and TRBJ2-2, with D tentatively TRBD1 (6 bases). Germline V gene lookup returns CDR1 MNHNS and CDR2 SASEGT. The length of the CDR3 is 18 residues. V was pared by 0 bases and J by 5 bases, with 19 bases between. The CDR3 here is CASSEAVATGMGTGELFF. CDR3 in DNA: TGTGCCAGCAGTGAAGCAGTTGCTACAGGGATGGGTACCGGGGAGCTGTTTTTT.

The chain employs TRBV5-4 and TRBJ1-1; D not resolved. In germline, CDR1 is SGHNT, CDR2 YYREEE (reference sequence). V was shortened by 1 base and J by 1 base, with 5 bases between the two germline ends. CDR3 length: 13 amino acids. This CDR3 reads CASSLLQNTEAFF. CDR3 nucleotide sequence: TGTGCCAGCAGCTTGCTTCAGAACACTGAAGCTTTCTTT.

This clone has more than one count but fewer than ten. The CDR3 coding sequence is TGCGCCAGCAGCTTATATGAAGCGCGGGGCTACACCTTC. Protein product: CASSLYEARGYTF. The V and J genes are TRBV5-1 and TRBJ1-2; D gene unclear. Trimming removed 2 bases from V and 8 bases from J, with 13 bases in between. CDR3 length: 13 residues. Germline V gives CDR1 SGHRS, CDR2 YFSETQ.

Remarks on this clone: The same CDR3 can be traced to other DNA sequences in this sample. V usage is TRBV4-2 and J usage is TRBJ2-1, with 11 bases matching TRBD2. V was clipped by 1 base and J by 0 bases; unmatched bases: 2. From germline, CDR1 is LGHNA and CDR2 YNFKEQ. CDR3 size: 17 residues. The CDR3 is CASSQGTSGSSYNEQFF. DNA of the CDR3: TGTGCCAGCAGCCAAGGTACTAGCGGGAGCTCCTACAATGAGCAGTTCTTC.

The chain combines TRBV7-8 with TRBJ1-4; D perhaps matches TRBD1 (6 bases). The CDR3 runs to 15 residues. The germline gives CDR1 SGHVS, CDR2 FQNEAQ. Trimming removed 1 base at V and 0 bases at J, with 6 bases between. The CDR3 reads CASSLGTATNEKLFF. CDR3 nucleotides: TGTGCCAGCAGCTTAGGGACAGCAACTAATGAAAAACTGTTTTTT.

The table lists this clone with a count of one. The chain carries TRBV11-2 and TRBJ2-1; 9 nucleotides line up with TRBD2. The J segment lost 8 bases and the V segment lost 3 bases, leaving 8 bases of the junction unmatched. The CDR3 loop spans 15 amino acids. Germline V gives CDR1 SGHAT, CDR2 FQNNGV. CDR3 residues: CASSLAAGGSDEQFF. The CDR3 DNA follows: TGTGCCAGCAGCTTGGCAGCGGGAGGATCGGATGAGCAGTTCTTC.

This clone was counted at least ten times. This same CDR3 is encoded by further DNA sequences in the sample. V usage is TRBV5-8 and J usage is TRBJ2-7; D is undetermined. The germline V gene has CDR1 SGHTS and CDR2 YDEGEE. The CDR3 extends over 11 amino acids. Trimming removed 0 bases from V and 3 bases from J, with 1 base in between. CDR3 sequence reads: CASSLGYEQYF. CDR3 in DNA: TGTGCCAGCAGCTTGGGCTACGAGCAGTACTTC.

In DNA form, the CDR3 reads TGTGCCAGCAGCTTAGGGACTACAGAGACCCAGTACTTC. This translates into CASSLGTTETQYF. The chain joins TRBV11-2 to TRBJ2-5, with a weak D call TRBD2 (6 bases). The V end was cut by 1 base, the J end by 4 bases, with 7 bases between. The V gene's germline CDR1 is SGHAT and CDR2 FQNNGV. The CDR3 length is 13 residues.

The gene calls are TRBV15 and TRBJ2-3; TRBD1 might be the D (5 bases). Germline V gene data show CDR1 as LNHNV and CDR2 as YYDKDF (reference sequence). The CDR3 spans 16 residues. The V end was cut by 3 bases, the J end by 3 bases, with 16 bases between. DNA of the CDR3: TGTGCCACCAGCAGGTGGGTAGGGGCGGAAACAGATACGCAGTATTTT. This gives the protein CATSRWVGAETDTQYF.

This chain connects TRBV7-6 to TRBJ1-5; D is ambiguous. The CDR3 totals 13 residues. Germline V gives CDR1 SGHVS, CDR2 FNYEAQ. The V end was cut by 5 bases, the J end by 6 bases, with 11 bases between. This chain's CDR3 is CASSVDEFQPQHF. CDR3 bases: TGTGCCAGCAGCGTAGACGAGTTTCAGCCCCAGCATTTT.

The genes are TRBV28 and TRBJ1-1, with TRBD1 identical over 7 bases. Germline CDR1 reads MDHEN; CDR2 reads SYDVKM. The CDR3 loop spans 13 amino acids. With V trimmed by 10 bases and J by 0 bases, 5 bases remained unmatched. The CDR3 here is CATGGQLNTEAFF. The CDR3 nucleotides read TGTGCCACAGGGGGGCAGTTGAACACTGAAGCTTTCTTT.

The J gene is TRBJ2-1, the V gene TRBV11-3; TRBD2 might be the D (6 bases). The ends were cut back, 1 base at V and 5 bases at J, with 18 bases in the middle. CDR3 length equals 17 residues. Germline loops: CDR1 SGHNT, CDR2 YENEEA. The CDR3 region is CASSLVGSGRRNNEQFF. CDR3 in DNA: TGTGCCAGCAGCTTAGTGGGCTCGGGGAGGAGGAACAATGAGCAGTTCTTC.

The V and J genes are TRBV29-1 and TRBJ2-1, with 7 bases lining up with TRBD2. Trimming took 3 bases from V and 6 from J; bases not matched to a gene: 11. Germline V CDR1 and CDR2: SQVTM, ANQGSEA. The CDR3 totals 15 residues. In DNA form, the CDR3 reads TGCAGCGTTGAGAGGAGCGGGACCCCCGGCAATGAGCAGTTCTTC. Translating it yields CSVERSGTPGNEQFF.